A selection of T cell receptor beta chains follows, all from one sample in a study of control samples from healthy donors and cancer patients. Profiling relied on immunoSEQ multiplex PCR, and the TCRdb table lists in-frame clones only, not all of them. This sample carries around 130,000 clones, about 89% of them seen once, and the ten largest clones take almost 40%. The sample consisted of blood. Receptors originate from a man between 45 and 60 years old in good health. CDR3s include the opening cysteine and the closing phenylalanine or tryptophan. A D gene is named only where the DNA matches it firmly. Not every row has a clone size; where given, it reads once, few, many or a size class.

V: TRBV5-4
J: TRBJ2-3
size: -
D: -
DNA: TGTGCCAGCAGCCGAAGCACAGATACGCAGTATTTT
CDR3: CASSRSTDTQYF

V: TRBV14
J: TRBJ1-6
size: -
D: -
DNA: TGTGCCAGCAGCCAAACCCCAGATTCACCCCTCCACTTT
CDR3: CASSQTPDSPLHF

V: TRBV11-2
J: TRBJ2-5
size: once
D: -
DNA: TGTGCCAGCAGCTTAATTAGGTACCAAGAGACCCAGTACTTC
CDR3: CASSLIRYQETQYF

V: TRBV5-6
J: TRBJ1-5
size: -
D: TRBD1
DNA: TGTGCCAGCAGCATGCTGGGACAGGGGAATCAGCCCCAGCATTTT
CDR3: CASSMLGQGNQPQHF

V: TRBV27
J: TRBJ1-5
size: few
D: -
DNA: TGTGCCAGCAGTTTAGGGTATAGCAATCAGCCCCAGCATTTT
CDR3: CASSLGYSNQPQHF

V: TRBV18
J: TRBJ1-1
size: -
D: -
DNA: TGTGCCAGCTCACCGGGACACCCTGACACTGAAGCTTTCTTT
CDR3: CASSPGHPDTEAFF

V: TRBV4-3
J: TRBJ1-2
size: -
D: -
DNA: TGCGCCAGCAGCCAAGATGGGGGATTCGCGGATGGCTACACCTTC
CDR3: CASSQDGGFADGYTF

V: TRBV6-5
J: TRBJ1-5
size: -
D: -
DNA: TGTGCCAGCAGTTACGGCGGCGGAGAGAATCAGCCCCAGCATTTT
CDR3: CASSYGGGENQPQHF

V: TRBV5-1
J: TRBJ1-1
size: -
D: -
DNA: TGCGCCAGCAGACGGGGGGACACTTACACTGAAGCTTTCTTT
CDR3: CASRRGDTYTEAFF

V: TRBV18
J: TRBJ2-3
size: -
D: -
DNA: TGTGCCAGCTCACGCGGATTGAGCACAGATACGCAGTATTTT
CDR3: CASSRGLSTDTQYF

V: TRBV27
J: TRBJ1-6
size: -
D: -
DNA: TGTGCCAGCAGTGACCGGGGAAGCTCCTATAATTCACCCCTCCACTTT
CDR3: CASSDRGSSYNSPLHF

V: TRBV5-5
J: TRBJ1-2
size: -
D: -
DNA: TGTGCCAGCAGCTTGGGAAATAACTATGGCTACACCTTC
CDR3: CASSLGNNYGYTF

V: TRBV29-1
J: TRBJ2-5
size: once
D: -
DNA: TGCAGCGTTGATGAACAGGCCCCTCTAACCCAGTACTTC
CDR3: CSVDEQAPLTQYF

V: TRBV9
J: TRBJ2-3
size: -
D: TRBD2
DNA: TGTGCCAATTCCCTCCAGGGTAGCGGGACAGATACGCAGTATTTT
CDR3: CANSLQGSGTDTQYF

V: TRBV7-2
J: TRBJ1-2
size: -
D: TRBD1
DNA: TGTGCCAGCAGCTTAGGACAGGGGGTGAGGTATGGCTACACCTTC
CDR3: CASSLGQGVRYGYTF

V: TRBV6-1
J: TRBJ1-6
size: many
D: -
DNA: TGTGCCAGCAGTGAAGGCCGGTGGGACGGATTCTCCTATAATTCACCCCTCCACTTT
CDR3: CASSEGRWDGFSYNSPLHF

V: TRBV11-2
J: TRBJ1-5
size: -
D: -
DNA: TGTGCCAGCAGCTTAGGCTACAGGGAAAGGGAGCCCCAGCATTTT
CDR3: CASSLGYREREPQHF

V: TRBV29-1
J: TRBJ1-2
size: -
D: TRBD1
DNA: TGCAGCGTTGAAGGGTCGGCCAGGGGGAGCTTCGGCTACACCTTC
CDR3: CSVEGSARGSFGYTF

V: TRBV27
J: TRBJ1-1
size: once
D: -
DNA: TGTGCCAGTCGGGACATCAGGACTGAAGCTTTCTTT
CDR3: CASRDIRTEAFF

V: TRBV7-9
J: TRBJ1-5
size: few
D: -
DNA: TGTGCCAGCAGCTTAGATCCTGATCAGCCCCAGCATTTT
CDR3: CASSLDPDQPQHF

V: TRBV6-6
J: TRBJ1-4
size: once
D: -
DNA: TGTGCCAGCAGTAGACTGGGTGGTGAAAAACTGTTTTTT
CDR3: CASSRLGGEKLFF

V: TRBV5-1
J: TRBJ1-2
size: -
D: -
DNA: TGCGCCAGCAGCTCAAGCGCTAACTATGGCTACACCTTC
CDR3: CASSSSANYGYTF

V: TRBV20-1
J: TRBJ2-3
size: once
D: -
DNA: TGCAGTGCTAGTGCCACCGGGGGTCACACAGATACGCAGTATTTT
CDR3: CSASATGGHTDTQYF

V: TRBV3-1/TRBV3-2
J: TRBJ1-2
size: -
D: -
DNA: TGTGCCAGCAGCCTTAACCCAGGGCTTGGGGGAGGCTACACCTTC
CDR3: CASSLNPGLGGGYTF

V: TRBV15
J: TRBJ2-2
size: -
D: TRBD2
DNA: TGTGCCACCAGCAGAGATCTCGGTGGTAGCGGGGGGCTTAACACCGGGGAGCTGTTTTTT
CDR3: CATSRDLGGSGGLNTGELFF

V: TRBV12-5
J: TRBJ1-2
size: -
D: -
DNA: TGTGCTAGTGGCCGTTTTCCCGGGACAAATGGCTACACCTTC
CDR3: CASGRFPGTNGYTF

V: TRBV6-5
J: TRBJ1-3
size: -
D: -
DNA: TGTGCCAGCAAGGCGGGGGTTGGGCCTGGAAACACCATATATTTT
CDR3: CASKAGVGPGNTIYF

V: TRBV15
J: TRBJ1-1
size: few
D: TRBD1
DNA: TGTGCCACCGCCGACAGGGAGGGAAGCACTGAAGCTTTCTTT
CDR3: CATADREGSTEAFF

V: TRBV10-3
J: TRBJ1-1
size: -
D: -
DNA: TGTGCCATCAGTGAGAGGGGAGGGACGGCGAACACTGAAGCTTTCTTT
CDR3: CAISERGGTANTEAFF

V: TRBV6-1
J: TRBJ2-1
size: -
D: -
DNA: TGTGCCAGCAGTGAAGTCGAGGGTTGGGGAGAGGAGCAGTTCTTC
CDR3: CASSEVEGWGEEQFF

V: TRBV5-8
J: TRBJ2-3
size: few
D: -
DNA: TGTGCCAGCAGCTTGGAGTCGGCGGGCCTCACAGATACGCAGTATTTT
CDR3: CASSLESAGLTDTQYF

V: TRBV2
J: TRBJ1-2
size: -
D: -
DNA: TGTGCCAGCAGTGAGGGAGTAGGGGGTTCAGACTATGGCTACACCTTC
CDR3: CASSEGVGGSDYGYTF

V: TRBV6-5
J: TRBJ2-6
size: -
D: -
DNA: TGTGCCAGCATCCCACTCTCTGGGGCCAACGTCCTGACTTTC
CDR3: CASIPLSGANVLTF

V: TRBV7-6
J: TRBJ1-4
size: -
D: -
DNA: TGTGCCAGCAGCATAGGCGGACCGAGGGGGGAAAAACTGTTTTTT
CDR3: CASSIGGPRGEKLFF

V: TRBV3-1/TRBV3-2
J: TRBJ2-1
size: few
D: TRBD1
DNA: TGTGCCAGCAGCCACTTCCTTCCGGACAGGGTGGACAATGAGCAGTTCTTC
CDR3: CASSHFLPDRVDNEQFF

V: TRBV9
J: TRBJ2-7
size: -
D: TRBD1
DNA: TGTGCCAGCAGCGTAGGCAGGGGGCTCTACGAGCAGTACTTC
CDR3: CASSVGRGLYEQYF

V: TRBV27
J: TRBJ1-6
size: -
D: -
DNA: TGTGCCAGCAGTTTATGGGCAGGGTCCGCTAATTCACCCCTCCACTTT
CDR3: CASSLWAGSANSPLHF

V: TRBV4-2
J: TRBJ2-3
size: -
D: -
DNA: TGTGCCAGCAGCCAAGGACTAGTTTGGGGTACGCAGTATTTT
CDR3: CASSQGLVWGTQYF

V: TRBV27
J: TRBJ1-1
size: -
D: -
DNA: TGTGCCAGCAGTTTAAGAGTAGGGGACATAGGCACTGAAGCTTTCTTT
CDR3: CASSLRVGDIGTEAFF

V: TRBV10-3
J: TRBJ2-7
size: -
D: -
DNA: TGTGCCATCAGTGAGTCAGGAAAGGGGAGGGGGGTCTACGAGCAGTACTTC
CDR3: CAISESGKGRGVYEQYF